A selection of T cell receptor beta chains follows, all from one sample in a study of T cell repertoires in cytomegalovirus infection. TCRdb re-called the reads through MiXCR, storing one row per CDR3 protein. The repertoire holds 200,000 to 300,000 distinct CDR3 sequences, 8% to 9.5% seen once, with around 16% in the top ten. Sample: PBMCs. The receptors were sampled from a human donor in good health (CMV status not recorded). Some clones in this sample may be carry-over from other donors' samples. Both conserved end residues are part of each CDR3. A D gene is named only where the DNA matches it firmly. Where a row states a size, it is once, few, many or the class of an expanded clone; other rows omit it.

j_call v_call clone_size d_call cdr3_nt cdr3_aa
TRBJ2-2 TRBV7-2 many TRBD2 TGTGCCAGCAGCCCGGCTAGCGGTAACACCGGGGAGCTGTTTTTT CASSPASGNTGELFF
TRBJ2-3 TRBV4-3 many TRBD2 TGCGCCAGCAGCGCATACTCTAGCGGGAGGGCTTCAGATACGCAGTATTTT CASSAYSSGRASDTQYF
TRBJ1-1 TRBV5-1 many . TGCGCCAGCAGCTCGCAACAGGGTTCGAACACTGAAGCTTTCTTT CASSSQQGSNTEAFF
TRBJ2-7 TRBV19 many TRBD1 TGTGCCATCACAGGGACAGGGGTTGACGAGCAGTACTTC CAITGTGVDEQYF
TRBJ2-6 TRBV7-3 few . TGTGCCAGCAGCCTGGACTTCAGGGGTCTCTCCGGGGCCAACGTCCTGACTTTC CASSLDFRGLSGANVLTF
TRBJ2-1 TRBV12-3/TRBV12-4 . TRBD1 TGTGCCAGCAGTTCCCGGACAGGGGGCAATGAGCAGTTCTTC CASSSRTGGNEQFF
TRBJ1-4 TRBV4-2 few . TGTGCCAGCAGCCGCACGGGGGATCCTAATGAAAAACTGTTTTTT CASSRTGDPNEKLFF
TRBJ2-1 TRBV25-1 . TRBD2 TGTGCCAGCAGTAGGCCGGGGGGGTGGAATGAGCAGTTCTTC CASSRPGGWNEQFF
TRBJ2-5 TRBV7-2 many . TGTGCCAGCAGCACCGTAACGTCGGTAAGGGAGACCCAGTACTTC CASSTVTSVRETQYF
TRBJ2-3 TRBV7-8 many . TGTGCCAGCAGCCTGCCAGGGACTCAAGGGAAGACGCAGTATTTT CASSLPGTQGKTQYF
TRBJ2-5 TRBV7-2 few TRBD1 TGTGCCAGCAGCTATCTACAGGGGTTTGGAGAGACCCAGTACTTC CASSYLQGFGETQYF